A single sample is the source of the 13 T cell receptor beta chains below, sequenced in a study of blood T cell repertoires in COVID-19. Sequencing was performed with immunoSEQ multiplex PCR; in TCRdb, only in-frame clones are kept and a portion is missing. The profile shows 130,000 or so clones, roughly 80% of them singletons. The sequencing sample was made of peripheral blood. The source is a man aged 50 to 59 with acute or convalescent COVID-19.

The chain carries TRBV5-1 and TRBJ1-3; D ambiguous. Germline lookup yields CDR1 SGHRS and CDR2 YFSETQ. The ends were cut back, 0 bases at V and 3 bases at J, with 7 bases in the middle. CDR3 length: 14 residues. This CDR3 reads CASSLGPGGNTIYF. In DNA, the CDR3 is TGCGCCAGCAGCTTGGGCCCCGGTGGAAACACCATATATTTT.

This chain links TRBV29-1 with TRBJ2-3, with 16 positions matching TRBD2. With V trimmed by 7 bases and J by 4 bases, 2 bases remained unmatched. The CDR3 runs to 14 residues. Per germline, CDR1 SQVTM and CDR2 ANQGSEA. The chain's CDR3 is CSAGTSGGADTQYF. The CDR3 bases are TGCAGCGCTGGGACTAGCGGGGGGGCAGATACGCAGTATTTT.

The chain couples TRBV9 to TRBJ1-2; 7 bases line up with TRBD1. CDR3 length equals 11 residues. Germline V gene sequence: CDR1 SGDLS, CDR2 YYNGEE. After removal of 3 bases from V and 10 bases from J, the junction contained 3 bases not matched to a gene. CDR3: CASSGQGAYTF. CDR3 nucleotides: TGTGCCAGCAGCGGACAGGGAGCCTACACCTTC.

This sequence joins TRBV6-5 and TRBJ1-2; TRBD1 matches 8 bases. Trimming took 8 bases from V and 3 from J; bases not matched to a gene: 8. The V gene's germline CDR1 is MNHEY and CDR2 SVGAGI. The CDR3 is made up of 14 amino acids. The CDR3 nucleotides are TGTGCCAGCTTTAGACAGGGGCGGCACTATGGCTACACCTTC. It yields the protein CASFRQGRHYGYTF.

The J gene is TRBJ1-2, the V gene TRBV10-2; D may be TRBD1 (5 bases). CDR1 and CDR2 (germline): WSHSY, SAAADI. The CDR3 extends over 13 amino acids. V shed 10 bases and J shed 5 bases, with 17 bases lying between them. This chain's CDR3 is CATTGGTGYGYTF. The DNA for the CDR3 is TGCGCCACTACGGGGGGGACTGGGTATGGCTACACCTTC.

This rearrangement joins TRBV6-5 to TRBJ1-2; tentatively, D is TRBD1 (6 bases). The germline CDR1 and CDR2 sequences are MNHEY and SVGAGI. Trimming cost V 7 bases and J 3 bases, with 15 bases left between them. The CDR3 runs to 14 residues. CDR3 in amino acids: CASNAGDRYYGYTF. CDR3 sequence (DNA): TGTGCCAGCAACGCAGGGGATCGATACTATGGCTACACCTTC.

V is TRBV10-3 and J is TRBJ2-7, with TRBD1 identical over 8 bases. The V segment lost 10 bases and the J segment 3 bases; nucleotides outside the gene matches: 5. Germline CDR1 ENHRY, CDR2 SYGVKD. The CDR3 loop spans 12 amino acids. The CDR3 nucleotides read TGTGCCACCGGACAGGGAGGCTACGAGCAGTACGTC. Encoded protein: CATGQGGYEQYV.

This chain connects TRBV30 to TRBJ1-5; 7 bases agree with TRBD1. Germline V gene data show CDR1 as GTSNPN and CDR2 as SVGIG (reference sequence). The CDR3 length is 13 residues. V dropped 2 bases and J dropped 7; count of bases not matched to a gene: 5. The CDR3 loop is CAWSTGDGQPQHF. The CDR3 DNA follows: TGTGCCTGGAGTACAGGGGATGGACAGCCCCAGCATTTT.

In this sample, this clone turned up a few times. This chain connects TRBV6-1 to TRBJ1-6; D may be TRBD1 (5 bases). Germline-derived CDR1 and CDR2 are MNHNS and SASEGT. Trimming removed 1 base from V and 1 base from J, with 11 bases in between. The CDR3 totals 17 residues. CDR3 sequence: CASSEVFRASYNSPLHF. CDR3 DNA sequence: TGTGCCAGCAGTGAAGTGTTCAGGGCATCCTATAATTCACCCCTCCACTTT.

This chain joins TRBV6-5 and TRBJ1-6, with 7 bases matching TRBD1. V lost 5 bases, J lost 7 bases, and 8 bases stayed unmatched. CDR1 is MNHEY, CDR2 SVGAGI, per germline. CDR3 length: 15 residues. The CDR3 coding sequence is TGTGCCAGCAGTCCTCCGGGACAGTCAAATTCACCCCTCCACTTT. Its protein product is CASSPPGQSNSPLHF.

This chain links TRBV10-2 with TRBJ1-3, with a possible D match to TRBD1 (5 bases). The CDR3 contains 14 residues. Germline V lookup: CDR1 WSHSY, CDR2 SAAADI. Trimming shortened V by 8 bases and J by 8 bases, and 19 bases separated the two germline ends. The CDR3 loop reads CASRQKNTEDTIYF. The CDR3 DNA reads TGCGCCAGCCGACAGAAAAATACCGAGGACACCATATATTTT.

There are a few counts of this clone. The J gene is TRBJ1-1, the V gene TRBV27, with D maybe TRBD1 (6 bases). The CDR3 has 14 residues. V was cut by 5 bases and J by 4 bases, with 14 bases left in between. CDR1 MNHEY and CDR2 SMNVEV come from the germline V gene (reference sequence). In DNA form, the CDR3 reads TGTGCCAGCAGTCGGAGGGGGGGTGGCACTGAAGCTTTCTTT. Translation: CASSRRGGGTEAFF.

The chain carries TRBV20-1 and TRBJ2-1, with 12 bases matching TRBD1. Trimming at V came to 3 bases and at J to 7 bases, leaving 7 bases not matched to a gene. The length of the CDR3 is 15 residues. Germline CDR1 reads DFQATT; CDR2 reads SNEGSKA (reference sequence). The CDR3 DNA follows: TGCAGTGCTAGTATCCCGGGACAGGGGGCAAATGAGCAGTTCTTC. Translation: CSASIPGQGANEQFF.